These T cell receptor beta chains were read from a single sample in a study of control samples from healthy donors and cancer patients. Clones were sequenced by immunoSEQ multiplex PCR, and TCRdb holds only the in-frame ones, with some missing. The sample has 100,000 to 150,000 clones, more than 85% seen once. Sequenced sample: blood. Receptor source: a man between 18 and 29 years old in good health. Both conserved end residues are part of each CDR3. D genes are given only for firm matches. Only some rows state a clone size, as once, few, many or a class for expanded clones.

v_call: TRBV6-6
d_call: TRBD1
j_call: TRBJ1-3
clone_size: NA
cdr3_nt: TGTGCCAGCAGATTACAGGGGGCTGGAAACACCATATATTTT
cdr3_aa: CASRLQGAGNTIYF

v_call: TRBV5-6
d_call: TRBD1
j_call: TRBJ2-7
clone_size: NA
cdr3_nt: TGTGCCAGCAGCCGAAGAGGGACAGTGGGGGACGAGCAGTACTTC
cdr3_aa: CASSRRGTVGDEQYF

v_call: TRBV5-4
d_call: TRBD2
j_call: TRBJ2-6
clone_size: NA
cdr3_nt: TGTGCCAGCAGCTTAGGGACTAGCGGGGGGGCGGGGGCCAACGTCCTGACTTTC
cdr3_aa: CASSLGTSGGAGANVLTF

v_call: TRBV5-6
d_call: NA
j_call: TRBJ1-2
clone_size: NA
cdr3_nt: TGTGCCAGCAGCTTGGGAGTCTCCGGGGGCTATGGCTACACCTTC
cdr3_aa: CASSLGVSGGYGYTF

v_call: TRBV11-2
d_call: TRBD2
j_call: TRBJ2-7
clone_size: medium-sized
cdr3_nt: TGTGCCAGCAGCTTGAGCGGGGGGCCCGCCTACGAGCAGTACTTC
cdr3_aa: CASSLSGGPAYEQYF

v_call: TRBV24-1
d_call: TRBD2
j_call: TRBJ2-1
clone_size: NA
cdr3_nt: TGTGCCACCAGTGAGGGCGGGGGAGGCTATGAGCAGTTCTTC
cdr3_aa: CATSEGGGGYEQFF

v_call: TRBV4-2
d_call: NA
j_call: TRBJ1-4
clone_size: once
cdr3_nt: TGTGCCAGCAGCCAAGAGTGGGGTGCAACTAATGAAAAACTGTTTTTT
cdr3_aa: CASSQEWGATNEKLFF

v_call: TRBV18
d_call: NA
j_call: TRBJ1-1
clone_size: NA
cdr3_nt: TGTGCCAGCTCACCAGGGTTGAACACTGAAGCTTTCTTT
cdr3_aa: CASSPGLNTEAFF

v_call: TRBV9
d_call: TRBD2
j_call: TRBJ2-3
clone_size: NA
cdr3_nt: TGTGCCAGCAGCGGAGGACTAGCGGGGCGCACAGATACGCAGTATTTT
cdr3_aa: CASSGGLAGRTDTQYF

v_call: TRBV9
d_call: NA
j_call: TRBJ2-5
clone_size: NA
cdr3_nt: TGTGCCAGCAGCGTAGCGGGAGTCCAAGAGACCCAGTACTTC
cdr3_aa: CASSVAGVQETQYF

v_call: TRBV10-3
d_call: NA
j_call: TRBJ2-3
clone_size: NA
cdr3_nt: TGTGCCATCGGCGGTGACACAGATACGCAGTATTTT
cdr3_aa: CAIGGDTDTQYF

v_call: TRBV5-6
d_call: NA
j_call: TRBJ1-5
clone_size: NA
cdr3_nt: TGTGCCAGCAGCTTCCAGAATCAGCCCCAGCATTTT
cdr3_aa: CASSFQNQPQHF

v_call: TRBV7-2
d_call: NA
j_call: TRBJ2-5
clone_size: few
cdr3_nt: TGTGCCAGCAGCTTCACGCCCCAAGAGACCCAGTACTTC
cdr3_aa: CASSFTPQETQYF

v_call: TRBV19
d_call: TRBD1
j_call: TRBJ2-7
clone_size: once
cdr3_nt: TGTGCCAGTAGTCCGTACGCGGGACAGGGGGTCTACGAGCAGTACTTC
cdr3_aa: CASSPYAGQGVYEQYF

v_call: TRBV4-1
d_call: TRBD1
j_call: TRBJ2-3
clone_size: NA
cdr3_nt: TGCGCCAGCAGCCAAAACCAGGGGGTAGGAGATACGCAGTATTTT
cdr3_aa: CASSQNQGVGDTQYF

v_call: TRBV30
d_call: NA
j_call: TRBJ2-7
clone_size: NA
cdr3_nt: TGTGCCTGGAGTGTTATGATCGGGGGCTACCAGCAGTACTTC
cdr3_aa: CAWSVMIGGYQQYF